A selection of T cell receptor beta chains follows, all from one sample in a study of identical twins. From the 5' RACE reads, TCRdb called clonotypes with MiXCR, one entry per CDR3 protein. In the table there are some 690,000 distinct CDR3 sequences, 21% of which are singletons. These records were also assigned to another study, of T cells expressing NK-cell markers.

The specimen sequenced was PBMCs. Receptors originate from a woman under 30 in good health. CDR3s include the opening cysteine and the closing phenylalanine or tryptophan. D genes are given only for firm matches. Only part of the rows carry a size: once, few, many, or a class if the clone is expanded.

many	TRBV6-2/TRBV6-3	TRBJ2-7	-	TGTGCCAGCAGATCCGGGACACCATCCGACGAGCAGTACTTC	CASRSGTPSDEQYF
-	TRBV11-2	TRBJ2-1	-	TGTGCCAGCAGCTTAGATCTAAGTGGCCTAGAGCAGTTCTTC	CASSLDLSGLEQFF
few	TRBV29-1	TRBJ2-3	-	TGCAGCGTTGGTACCCAGGTCACAGATACGCAGTATTTT	CSVGTQVTDTQYF
-	TRBV18	TRBJ2-3	-	TGTGCCAGCTCAGACTACGGGGTCAACACAGATACGCAGTATTTT	CASSDYGVNTDTQYF
-	TRBV12-3/TRBV12-4	TRBJ1-2	-	TGTGCCAGCAGTTTCGGGGCCAGCGGGGTACGGCGTGGCTACACCTTC	CASSFGASGVRRGYTF
few	TRBV11-2	TRBJ2-3	-	TGTGCCAGCAGCCTTCTCAGAGGGACCGGAGATACGCAGTATTTT	CASSLLRGTGDTQYF
-	TRBV30	TRBJ1-2	-	TGTGCCTCCCTGAGCAGGGGAGGAGGTGGCTACACCTTC	CASLSRGGGGYTF
-	TRBV5-1	TRBJ2-7	TRBD2	TGCGCCAGCAGCTTCACTAGCGGGGTCTACGAGCAGTACTTC	CASSFTSGVYEQYF
few	TRBV29-1	TRBJ2-1	TRBD2	TGCAGCGTTGAAACGGGACTAGCGGGAGACTACAATGAGCAGTTCTTC	CSVETGLAGDYNEQFF
few	TRBV10-3	TRBJ2-1	TRBD2	TGTGCCATCGAGACTAGCGGGACTAATGAGCAGTTCTTC	CAIETSGTNEQFF
few	TRBV12-3/TRBV12-4	TRBJ2-7	-	TGTGCCAGCAGCCGCCCCGGGCGGGGCACCTACGAGCAGTACTTC	CASSRPGRGTYEQYF
-	TRBV25-1	TRBJ2-5	TRBD1	TGTGCCAGCAGTGAATTAGGGGACAGGGTGGCATTAGAGACCCAGCACTTC	CASSELGDRVALETQHF
-	TRBV6-1	TRBJ2-2	-	TGTGCCAGCATCGTCGAGGCTAACCGGGCCGGGGAGCTGTTTTTT	CASIVEANRAGELFF
many	TRBV12-3/TRBV12-4	TRBJ2-7	-	TGTGCCAGCAGCCACGGACAGACATACGAGCAGTACTTC	CASSHGQTYEQYF
-	TRBV2	TRBJ1-5	-	TGTGCCAGCGGGGTTCCGGGCAATCAGCCCCAGCATTTT	CASGVPGNQPQHF
few	TRBV7-9	TRBJ2-1	-	TGTGCCAGCCATCAGTGGGGGATAAACGGTGATGAGCAGTTCTTC	CASHQWGINGDEQFF
-	TRBV5-1	TRBJ2-1	-	TGCGCCAGCAGCTACGGGATCTCGACCTTCTTC	CASSYGISTFF
-	TRBV11-3	TRBJ2-3	-	TGTGCCAGCAGCTTAGATCGAGGGGTAGCAGATACGCAGTATTTT	CASSLDRGVADTQYF
-	TRBV24-1	TRBJ2-7	-	TGTGCCACCACGGCCAGGGGGGGCCCCTACGAGCAGTACTTC	CATTARGGPYEQYF
-	TRBV25-1	TRBJ2-1	-	TGTGCCAGCAGTGCCACGACTAGTAGTAATGAGCAGTTCTTC	CASSATTSSNEQFF
-	TRBV6-5	TRBJ1-4	-	TGTGCCAGCAGCTACACTGGGACGACTGAAAAACTGTTTTTT	CASSYTGTTEKLFF
few	TRBV27	TRBJ2-7	-	TGTGCCAGCAGCCCAGGACCGGGCCAACCGAGGGCGTCCTACGAGCAGTACTTC	CASSPGPGQPRASYEQYF
few	TRBV29-1	TRBJ1-2	-	TGCAGCGCTCTCAGGGCTTATGGCTACACCTTC	CSALRAYGYTF
-	TRBV6-5	TRBJ1-2	-	TGTGCCAGCAGTTTACACGGTCTAAACTATGGCTACACCTTC	CASSLHGLNYGYTF
many	TRBV20-1	TRBJ2-7	-	TGCAGTGCTAGACAGGGAAACGAGCAGTACTTC	CSARQGNEQYF
few	TRBV7-9	TRBJ2-7	-	TGTGCCAGCAGCTTAACCGGTGTGGGGTTGGGGCAGTACTTC	CASSLTGVGLGQYF
-	TRBV6-1	TRBJ1-6	TRBD1	TGTGCCAGCGGACAGGGGCGGAATTCACCCCTCCACTTT	CASGQGRNSPLHF
few	TRBV6-5	TRBJ2-7	TRBD1	TGTGCCGTCAGGACAGGGTGGTCCGAGCAGTACTTC	CAVRTGWSEQYF
-	TRBV9	TRBJ1-1	-	TGTGCCAGCAGCGTAGACGCCGGGGGACTTTACACTGAAGCTTTCTTT	CASSVDAGGLYTEAFF
-	TRBV12-3/TRBV12-4	TRBJ2-7	TRBD2	TGTGCCAGCAGACCGACTAGCGGGAGCTCCTACGAGCAGTACTTC	CASRPTSGSSYEQYF
-	TRBV20-1	TRBJ2-5	-	TGCAGTGCTGTTGTTGGACAGTATCAAGAGACCCAGTACTTC	CSAVVGQYQETQYF
-	TRBV6-5	TRBJ2-2	-	TGTGCCAGCAGTTACGTAGGGACCGGGGAGCTGTTTTTT	CASSYVGTGELFF
many	TRBV20-1	TRBJ2-3	TRBD2	TGCAGTGCCTCCCGGACTAGCGGGGCCACAGATACGCAGTATTTT	CSASRTSGATDTQYF
few	TRBV7-2	TRBJ2-2	-	TGTGCCAGCAGCTCAGGGTTCGGGGAGCTGTTTTTT	CASSSGFGELFF
-	TRBV12-3/TRBV12-4	TRBJ2-7	-	TGTGCCAGCGCCAGGGACGAGCAGTACTTC	CASARDEQYF
-	TRBV9	TRBJ2-5	TRBD2	TGTGCCAGCAGCGTCCATTCTAGCGGAGAGACCCAGTACTTC	CASSVHSSGETQYF
many	TRBV12-3/TRBV12-4	TRBJ2-7	-	TGTGCCAGCCGACTCCGATACTACGAGCAGTACTTC	CASRLRYYEQYF
-	TRBV7-9	TRBJ2-5	TRBD2	TGTGCCAGCAGCTTCGTCACTAGCGGGACGGAGACCCAGTACTTC	CASSFVTSGTETQYF
many	TRBV27	TRBJ2-7	-	TGTGCCAGCAGTTTGGACCGGGGGAGCCACGAGCAGTACTTC	CASSLDRGSHEQYF
-	TRBV10-3	TRBJ2-7	-	TGTGCCATCAGTGATTCGGACAGCCCGTCCTACGAGCAGTACTTC	CAISDSDSPSYEQYF
-	TRBV4-2	TRBJ1-2	TRBD1	TGTGCCAGCAGTTGGACAGGCAACTATGGCTACACCTTC	CASSWTGNYGYTF
few	TRBV20-1	TRBJ1-6	TRBD1	TGCAGTGCCAAATCGGACAGGGAAGGTTTGAATTCACCCCTCCACTTT	CSAKSDREGLNSPLHF
-	TRBV7-2	TRBJ2-1	-	TGTGCCTGCCGAGAGGGGGGCTCCTACAATGAGCAGTTCTTC	CACREGGSYNEQFF
-	TRBV4-1	TRBJ2-3	-	TGCGCCAGCAGAGTCCGGGGTCTAGGAGGCTCAGATACGCAGTATTTT	CASRVRGLGGSDTQYF
-	TRBV7-2	TRBJ2-7	-	TGTGCCAGCAGCGATAACCTGTCCTACGAGCAGTACTTC	CASSDNLSYEQYF
-	TRBV10-3	TRBJ1-3	-	TGTGCCATCAGTCCCGAGCGGGAATCTTGGGGTACTGGAAACACCATATATTTT	CAISPERESWGTGNTIYF
-	TRBV4-3	TRBJ2-4	-	TGCGCCAGCAGCCAAGATCTTTGGGTAAACATTCAGTACTTC	CASSQDLWVNIQYF
-	TRBV7-3	TRBJ2-1	-	TGTGCCAGCAGCTTAGAAAGGGGCAGATACAATGAGCAGTTCTTC	CASSLERGRYNEQFF
-	TRBV27	TRBJ2-7	TRBD2	TGTGCCAGCAGCCCGTACGGGACTAGCGGGAGCTACGAGCAGTACTTC	CASSPYGTSGSYEQYF
-	TRBV20-1	TRBJ2-1	TRBD2	TGCAGTGCTATCGGGGGGGACCCCTACAATGAGCAGTTCTTC	CSAIGGDPYNEQFF
-	TRBV20-1	TRBJ2-1	-	TGCAGTGCGAGTCGGGGGCCTCTATACAATGAGCAGTTCTTC	CSASRGPLYNEQFF
-	TRBV20-1	TRBJ2-5	-	TGCAGTGCTAGAGTACCAAGTGGGGCTAGCGGAGGGGGGGAGACCCAGTACTTC	CSARVPSGASGGGETQYF
few	TRBV5-1	TRBJ2-1	-	TGCGCCAGCAGCCAAGGGGAGGCCAGATCCAATGAGCAGTTCTTC	CASSQGEARSNEQFF
few	TRBV20-1	TRBJ2-7	-	TGCAGTGCTGGGTCCCGGGAGAGGTACGAGCAGTACTTC	CSAGSRERYEQYF
-	TRBV29-1	TRBJ2-7	TRBD2	TGCAGCGCTTCCGGACTAGCGGGAATGGTCGACGAGCAGTACTTC	CSASGLAGMVDEQYF